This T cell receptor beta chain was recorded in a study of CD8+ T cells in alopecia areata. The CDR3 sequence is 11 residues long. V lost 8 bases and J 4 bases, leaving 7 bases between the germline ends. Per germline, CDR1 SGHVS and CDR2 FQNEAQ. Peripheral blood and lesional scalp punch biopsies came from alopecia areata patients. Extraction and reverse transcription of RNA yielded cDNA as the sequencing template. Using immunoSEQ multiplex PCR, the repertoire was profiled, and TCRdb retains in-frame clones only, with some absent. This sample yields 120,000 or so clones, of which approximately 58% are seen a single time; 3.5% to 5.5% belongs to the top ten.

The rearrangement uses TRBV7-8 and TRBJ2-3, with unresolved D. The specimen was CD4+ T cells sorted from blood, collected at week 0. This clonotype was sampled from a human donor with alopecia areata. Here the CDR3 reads CASGLADTQYF. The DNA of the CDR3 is TGTGCCAGCGGTTTGGCAGATACGCAGTATTTT. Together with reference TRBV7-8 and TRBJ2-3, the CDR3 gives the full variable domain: GAGVSQSPRYKVAKRGQDVALRCDPISGHVSLFWYQQALGQGPEFLTYFQNEAQLDKSGLPSDRFFAERPEGSVSTLKIQRTQQEDSAVYLCASGLADTQYFGPGTRLTVL.